The clone carrying this T cell receptor (beta chain) was seen only a few times. Some clones are missing from TCRdb's copy, which holds only in-frame ones; the method was immunoSEQ multiplex PCR. The table records around 25,000 clones, over 35% of them present only once. This sample was included in a study of graft-versus-host responses after intestinal transplantation. Responder cells labeled with CFSE (approximately 200,000) were co-plated with irradiated stimulator cells labeled with violet dye (approximately 200,000). CD4 and CD8 responders that proliferated in the reaction were FACS-sorted. Study outcomes and limitations: Clonal ratios of graft-versus-host to host-versus-graft in allografts were high for patients exhibiting graft-donor T cell macrochimerism. Early declines in HvG clones that occurred post-transplant were associated with peak circulating GvH clone levels.

CDR1 and CDR2 (germline): SGDLS, YYNGEE. V was trimmed by 4 bases and J by 9 bases, leaving 14 bases between them. The CDR3 runs to 13 residues. The TCR sequence derives from a human patient who received an intestinal transplant. V gene TRBV9 combines with J gene TRBJ2-1, with a possible D match to TRBD2 (5 bases). The input for sequencing was alloreactive CD4+ T cells from a mixed lymphocyte reaction culture, taken before intestinal transplant. Specified subset: CFSE-low proliferating T cells sorted from roughly six-day pre-transplant mixed lymphocyte reaction (GvH or HvG direction). The CDR3 DNA is TGTGCCAGCAGCTCCATGTTTGCGGGTGAGCAGTTCTTC. Translation: CASSSMFAGEQFF.